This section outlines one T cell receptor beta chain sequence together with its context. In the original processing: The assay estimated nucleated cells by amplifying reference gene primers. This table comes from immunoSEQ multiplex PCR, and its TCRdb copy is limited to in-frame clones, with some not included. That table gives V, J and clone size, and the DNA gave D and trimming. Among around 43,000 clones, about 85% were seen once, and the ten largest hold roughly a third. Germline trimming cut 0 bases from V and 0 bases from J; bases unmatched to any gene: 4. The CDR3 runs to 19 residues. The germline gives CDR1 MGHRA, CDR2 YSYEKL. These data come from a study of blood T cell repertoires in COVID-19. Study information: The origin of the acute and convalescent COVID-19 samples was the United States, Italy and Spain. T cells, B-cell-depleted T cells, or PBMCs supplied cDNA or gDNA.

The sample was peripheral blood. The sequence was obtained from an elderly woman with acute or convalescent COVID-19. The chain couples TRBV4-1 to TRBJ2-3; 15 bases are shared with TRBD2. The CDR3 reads CASSQEVGLAGGSTDTQYF. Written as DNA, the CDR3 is TGCGCCAGCAGCCAAGAAGTGGGACTAGCGGGAGGAAGCACAGATACGCAGTATTTT.